The clone carrying this T cell receptor (beta chain) came up a few times. Germline trimming cut 5 bases from V and 0 bases from J; bases unmatched to any gene: 10. Germline CDR1 and CDR2: MNHEY and SMNVEV (reference sequence). This CDR3 has 16 residues. This sample was taken from a study of blood T cell repertoires in COVID-19. Study-wide context: The cDNA or gDNA used as material had been derived from T cells, B-cell-depleted T cells, or PBMCs.

TCRdb's table, derived via immunoSEQ multiplex PCR, lists solely in-frame clones and lacks some. This table has more than 100,000 clones, roughly 91% appearing once. The sample was peripheral blood. This sequence originates from a man in his forties or fifties with active or convalescent COVID-19. The chain recombines TRBV27 with TRBJ2-7; 7 bases line up with TRBD2. The CDR3 here is CASSPSGGGFSYEQYF. The CDR3 DNA sequence: TGTGCCAGCAGTCCCTCGGGCGGGGGATTCTCCTACGAGCAGTACTTC.